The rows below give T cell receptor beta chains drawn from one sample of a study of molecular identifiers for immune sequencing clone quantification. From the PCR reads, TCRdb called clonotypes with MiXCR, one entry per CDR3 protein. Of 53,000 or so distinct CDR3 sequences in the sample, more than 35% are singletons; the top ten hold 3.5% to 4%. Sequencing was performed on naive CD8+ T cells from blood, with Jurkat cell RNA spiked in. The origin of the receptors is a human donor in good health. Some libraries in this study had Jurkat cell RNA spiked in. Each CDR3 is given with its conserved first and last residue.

CDR3 protein: CVSTDVCNQPQHF; J gene: TRBJ1-5; V gene: TRBV6-2/TRBV6-3
CDR3 protein: CASSQGLAGGTGELFF; J gene: TRBJ2-2; V gene: TRBV4-3
CDR3 protein: CASSIGTGAFEQYF; J gene: TRBJ2-7; V gene: TRBV5-6
CDR3 protein: CASSRLLARDEQFF; J gene: TRBJ2-1; V gene: TRBV7-3
CDR3 protein: CASSEYNAPGVPQHF; J gene: TRBJ1-5; V gene: TRBV25-1
CDR3 protein: CAGSLQGGYGYTF; J gene: TRBJ1-2; V gene: TRBV7-3
CDR3 protein: CASSYSLWNSGANVLTF; J gene: TRBJ2-6; V gene: TRBV6-5
CDR3 protein: CASRYQGAHTEAFF; J gene: TRBJ1-1; V gene: TRBV12-3/TRBV12-4
CDR3 protein: CASSIGPGGPREQYF; J gene: TRBJ2-7; V gene: TRBV19
CDR3 protein: CASSLGGAWQPQHF; J gene: TRBJ1-5; V gene: TRBV6-6
CDR3 protein: CASSVASGGGLFTDTQYF; J gene: TRBJ2-3; V gene: TRBV9
CDR3 protein: CACRIMGMGEKLIF; J gene: TRBJ1-4; V gene: TRBV27
CDR3 protein: CASSSTGYEKLFF; J gene: TRBJ1-4; V gene: TRBV7-9
CDR3 protein: CASSGGTDKIRPQHF; J gene: TRBJ1-5; V gene: TRBV6-1
CDR3 protein: CASSYPQREGTDTQYF; J gene: TRBJ2-3; V gene: TRBV6-2/TRBV6-3
CDR3 protein: CASSEALRYEQYF; J gene: TRBJ2-7; V gene: TRBV2
CDR3 protein: CASSQWTSRNYGYTF; J gene: TRBJ1-2; V gene: TRBV4-1
CDR3 protein: CASSWAAGLAKNIQYF; J gene: TRBJ2-4; V gene: TRBV27
CDR3 protein: CASSSGSLGEQYF; J gene: TRBJ2-7; V gene: TRBV6-6
CDR3 protein: CATSSGTDTQYF; J gene: TRBJ2-3; V gene: TRBV4-3
CDR3 protein: CASSSFGTSGKTSTDTQYF; J gene: TRBJ2-3; V gene: TRBV13
CDR3 protein: CASSYARASYEQYF; J gene: TRBJ2-7; V gene: TRBV6-5
CDR3 protein: CASRTGTEQYF; J gene: TRBJ2-7; V gene: TRBV6-2/TRBV6-3
CDR3 protein: CAREHRKKNEKLFF; J gene: TRBJ1-4; V gene: TRBV27
CDR3 protein: CASSFGVPLTDTQYF; J gene: TRBJ2-3; V gene: TRBV27
CDR3 protein: CASSYTQWGGLDNEQVF; J gene: TRBJ2-1; V gene: TRBV6-5
CDR3 protein: CASTGPSYEQYF; J gene: TRBJ2-7; V gene: TRBV27
CDR3 protein: CASSLVQANQETQYF; J gene: TRBJ2-5; V gene: TRBV7-2
CDR3 protein: CSASPDFSYEQYF; J gene: TRBJ2-7; V gene: TRBV20-1
CDR3 protein: CSAREGLGLASSTDTQYF; J gene: TRBJ2-3; V gene: TRBV20-1
CDR3 protein: CATSDLTGVTGELFF; J gene: TRBJ2-2; V gene: TRBV24-1
CDR3 protein: CASSFGGVAEAFF; J gene: TRBJ1-1; V gene: TRBV12-3/TRBV12-4
CDR3 protein: CSPFRDTQYF; J gene: TRBJ2-3; V gene: TRBV29-1
CDR3 protein: CASSFGGTDLSYEQYF; J gene: TRBJ2-7; V gene: TRBV7-2
CDR3 protein: CASSWAGGEDTQYF; J gene: TRBJ2-3; V gene: TRBV7-3
CDR3 protein: CASSVDAYLGGELYF; J gene: TRBJ2-2; V gene: TRBV9
CDR3 protein: CASSAQGMKNTGELFF; J gene: TRBJ2-2; V gene: TRBV7-9
CDR3 protein: CASSYGPKYEQYF; J gene: TRBJ2-7; V gene: TRBV27
CDR3 protein: CASRGQGYLDQPQHF; J gene: TRBJ1-5; V gene: TRBV6-2/TRBV6-3
CDR3 protein: CSASGGPGYEQYF; J gene: TRBJ2-7; V gene: TRBV20-1
CDR3 protein: CASSQATGSSYEQYF; J gene: TRBJ2-7; V gene: TRBV4-3